This record concerns one TCR beta chain sequence. Antigen unknown. The record originates from a study of beta chain features in type 1 diabetes. Every bit of the isolated RNA underwent reverse transcription, so sequencing read expressed TCRB transcripts. Assay used: immunoSEQ multiplex PCR; TCRdb lists only in-frame clones, some missing. The sample records 120,000 or so clones, 15% to 20% being singletons. Blood was drawn once from each donor into heparinised tubes. The draws averaged about 110 mL. Without exception, sorted populations had purity beyond 95%. Study observations and caveats: Type 1 diabetes patients had VDJ junctions that carried fewer insertions and more deletions. TCRB CDR3 length was moderately but significantly reduced in all four CD4+ subsets of Type 1 diabetes patients.

The TCR comes from a man between 18 and 29 years old with type 1 diabetes. The sequenced sample was central memory CD4+ T cells from blood.

The CDR3 loop is CASSHRDRSYNEQFF. The CDR3 DNA sequence: TGTGCCAGCAGCCACCGGGACAGATCTTACAATGAGCAGTTCTTC. V usage is TRBV7-3 and J usage is TRBJ2-1; 7 positions agree with TRBD1. The germline V gene has CDR1 SGHTA and CDR2 FQGTGA. J lost 4 bases, V lost 5 bases, and 8 bases had no gene match. The CDR3 contains 15 residues.